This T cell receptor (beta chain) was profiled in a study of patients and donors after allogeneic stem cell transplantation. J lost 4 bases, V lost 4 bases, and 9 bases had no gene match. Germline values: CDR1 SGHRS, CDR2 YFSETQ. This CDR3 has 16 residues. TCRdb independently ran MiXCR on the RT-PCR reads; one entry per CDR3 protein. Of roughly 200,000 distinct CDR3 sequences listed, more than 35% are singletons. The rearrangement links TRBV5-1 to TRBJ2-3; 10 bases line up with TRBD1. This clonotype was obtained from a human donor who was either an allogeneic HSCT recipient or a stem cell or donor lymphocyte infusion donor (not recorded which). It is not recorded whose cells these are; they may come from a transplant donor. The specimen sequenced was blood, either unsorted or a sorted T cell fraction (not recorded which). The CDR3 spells CASSAVGQGFADTQYF. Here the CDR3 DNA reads TGCGCCAGCAGCGCGGTGGGACAGGGGTTCGCAGATACGCAGTATTTT.